These 20 T cell receptor beta chains share one sample of origin, sequenced in a study of T cell repertoires in cytomegalovirus infection (dated by TCRdb to about 2019). The sequencing machine was an Illumina HiSeq 1500. TCRdb reprocessing: public reads trimmed at Q25 with fastp, clones called with MiXCR, in-frame beta chains kept. Identical CDR3 proteins give one entry, which carries the most common genes and DNA. Across this sample there are about 230,000 distinct CDR3 sequences, with approximately 22% seen only once. The ten largest clones represent about 18% of the sample. The sample taken for sequencing was CD8+ T cells from PBMCs. The receptor source for this set is a human donor in good health (CMV status not recorded). Some clones in this sample may be carry-over from other donors' samples.

The V call is TRBV5-7, the J call TRBJ2-1; 9 bases match TRBD1. TRBV5-7 is known as an ORF, though its function is uncertain. The V and J ends lost 5 bases and 0 bases, in that order; junction bases with no gene match: 6. This CDR3 is 16 amino acids long. The CDR3 region is CASSPPGQGSYNEQFF. The CDR3 DNA reads TGTGCCAGCAGTCCCCCGGGACAGGGCTCCTACAATGAGCAGTTCTTC.

The gene calls are TRBV4-1 and TRBJ2-7; 7 nucleotides agree with TRBD1. The ends lost 4 bases at V and 3 bases at J; junction bases unmatched: 15. In germline, CDR1 is MGHRA, CDR2 YSYEKL. This CDR3 region has 17 residues. The CDR3 nucleotides read TGCGCCAGCAGCCTCCGGGACAGCGAGATTGGAGACTACGAGCAGTACTTC. Its translation is CASSLRDSEIGDYEQYF.

This chain links TRBV6-6 with TRBJ1-4; tentatively, D is TRBD1 (6 bases). The CDR3 sequence is 16 residues long. Deletions cut 2 bases from V and 3 bases from J, with 13 bases between. Germline CDR1 is MNHNY and CDR2 is SVGAGI (reference sequence). The CDR3 coding sequence is TGTGCCAGCAGTTACATATATGAGGGGGCTAATGAAAAACTGTTTTTT. It encodes CASSYIYEGANEKLFF.

V usage is TRBV25-1 and J usage is TRBJ2-5; D may correspond to TRBD1 or TRBD2 (5 bases each). With 3 bases removed from V and 5 bases from J, the gap between germline ends came to 16 bases. Germline V lookup: CDR1 MGHDK, CDR2 SYGVNS. The CDR3 is 15 amino acids. As DNA, the CDR3 is TGTGCCAGCAGTGAGGCCTACAGGACTCGCGAGACCCAGTACTTC. This codes for CASSEAYRTRETQYF. Full variable domain (outside the CDR3, taken from reference TRBV25-1 and TRBJ2-5): EADIYQTPRYLVIGTGKKITLECSQTMGHDKMYWYQQDPGMELHLIHYSYGVNSTEKGDLSSESTVSRIRTEHFPLTLESARPSHTSQYLCASSEAYRTRETQYFGPGTRLLVL.

Only a few counts were recorded for this clonotype. The chain has TRBV20-1 and TRBJ2-7; the D is unclear. The V end was cut by 0 bases, the J end by 2 bases, with 8 bases between. The CDR3 length is 13 residues. The V gene's germline CDR1 is DFQATT and CDR2 SNEGSKA (reference sequence). DNA for the CDR3: TGCAGTGCTAGAGAGGGTCTTACCTACGAGCAGTACTTC. Protein product: CSAREGLTYEQYF.

The V call is TRBV13, the J call TRBJ2-7; the match to TRBD2 covers 7 bases. CDR1 is PRHDT and CDR2 is FYEKMQ in the germline V gene (reference sequence). The CDR3 is made up of 15 amino acids. Trimming at V came to 1 base and at J to 3 bases, leaving 6 bases not matched to a gene. The CDR3 DNA sequence: TGTGCCAGCAGCTTAGTGGGGGGGGGTCTCTACGAGCAGTACTTC. Protein: CASSLVGGGLYEQYF.

DNA for the CDR3: TGTGCCAGCAGCTCCTCGGACAGAAGCAGGACTGAAGCTTTCTTT. Translating it yields CASSSSDRSRTEAFF. The chain links TRBV7-9 to TRBJ1-1; maybe TRBD1 (6 bases). The CDR3 runs to 15 residues. CDR1 and CDR2 from the germline V gene are SEHNR and FQNEAQ (reference sequence). Trimming stripped 4 bases from V and 5 bases from J, with 17 bases between.

J is TRBJ2-7 and V is TRBV11-1; 7 positions match TRBD2. Germline values: CDR1 SGHAT, CDR2 FQDESV (reference sequence). This CDR3 region has 15 residues. The J segment lost 1 base and the V segment lost 2 bases, leaving 5 bases of the junction unmatched. The CDR3 nucleotides read TGTGCCAGCAGCTTATGGTCGGGGGGTTCCTACGAGCAGTACTTC. This translates into CASSLWSGGSYEQYF.

The gene calls are TRBV12-3 or TRBV12-4 and TRBJ2-2; D gene ambiguous. The CDR3 totals 15 residues. The V end lost 6 bases, the J end lost 2 bases, and 13 bases lay between the germline ends. DNA for the CDR3: TGTGCCAGCAGCACCACCGTCCCCAACACCGGGGAGCTGTTTTTT. This codes for CASSTTVPNTGELFF.

This chain joins TRBV9 and TRBJ1-1; unclear D gene. The ends were cut back, 0 bases at V and 1 base at J, with 13 bases in the middle. From germline, CDR1 is SGDLS and CDR2 YYNGEE. The CDR3 runs 16 residues. CDR3 nucleotides: TGTGCCAGCAGCGTAGATGATACCCTCAGGAACACTGAAGCTTTCTTT. Translation: CASSVDDTLRNTEAFF.

In this sample, this clonotype turned up a few times. The CDR3 sequence is CASSLATGGYEQYF. The CDR3 DNA is TGTGCCAGCAGCTTAGCCACAGGGGGCTACGAGCAGTACTTC. This chain connects TRBV11-2 to TRBJ2-7, with TRBD1 matching 8 bases. V shed 1 base, J shed 3 bases, and the junction held 2 bases outside the gene matches. Germline V gene lookup returns CDR1 SGHAT and CDR2 FQNNGV. CDR3 length equals 14 residues. The full variable domain, rest sourced from reference TRBV11-2 and TRBJ2-7, is EAGVAQSPRYKIIEKRQSVAFWCNPISGHATLYWYQQILGQGPKLLIQFQNNGVVDDSQLPKDRFSAERLKGVDSTLKIQPAKLEDSAVYLCASSLATGGYEQYFGPGTRLTVT.

The chain combines TRBV7-9 with TRBJ2-1; 7 bases fit TRBD1. In germline, CDR1 is SEHNR, CDR2 FQNEAQ (reference sequence). CDR3 length: 12 residues. Trimming at V came to 8 bases and at J to 4 bases, leaving 2 bases not matched to a gene. CDR3 sequence reads: CASHRGYNEQFF. The CDR3 region has the DNA TGTGCCAGCCACAGGGGATACAATGAGCAGTTCTTC.

This clonotype showed up just a few times. This rearrangement joins TRBV7-9 to TRBJ2-7; tentative D call: TRBD2 (6 bases). The V end was cut by 2 bases, the J end by 2 bases, with 10 bases between. Germline V gives CDR1 SEHNR, CDR2 FQNEAQ (reference sequence). CDR3 length: 14 amino acids. The CDR3 nucleotides are TGTGCCAGCAGCTTAACGGGGACTGCCTACGAGCAGTACTTC. It specifies CASSLTGTAYEQYF.

This clonotype was seen only a few times. This sequence joins TRBV24-1 and TRBJ1-5; TRBD1 aligns across 11 bases. The ends lost 3 bases at V and 0 bases at J; junction bases unmatched: 9. From germline, CDR1 is KGHDR and CDR2 SFDVKD. This CDR3 region has 19 residues. This CDR3 is CATSDPDRGRWYSNQPQHF. The CDR3 DNA follows: TGTGCCACCAGTGATCCGGACAGGGGGCGTTGGTATAGCAATCAGCCCCAGCATTTT.

The V gene is TRBV29-1, the J gene TRBJ1-1; D is uncertain. CDR1 and CDR2 (germline): SQVTM, ANQGSEA. V was pared by 6 bases and J by 0 bases, with 17 bases between. The CDR3 is made up of 15 amino acids. This chain's CDR3 is CSVMISAALNTEAFF. The CDR3 DNA sequence: TGCAGCGTAATGATTTCGGCGGCTCTGAACACTGAAGCTTTCTTT.

This clonotype occurred a few times. The chain employs TRBV2 and TRBJ2-2; D uncertain. The germline V and J ends were trimmed by 6 bases and 4 bases, with 15 bases remaining between them. Germline V gene sequence: CDR1 SNHLY, CDR2 FYNNEI. The CDR3 is 15 amino acids. The CDR3 sequence is CASSQTPRATGELFF. CDR3 in DNA: TGTGCCAGCAGCCAAACCCCTCGGGCCACCGGGGAGCTGTTTTTT.

This clonotype turned up a few times. The chain recombines TRBV20-1 with TRBJ2-7, with D uncertain. CDR1 DFQATT and CDR2 SNEGSKA come from the germline V gene (reference sequence). The CDR3 has 14 residues. Trimming took 6 bases from V and 1 from J, leaving 16 bases between them. CDR3 in DNA: TGCAGTGCCGCGGATGGGCAGTTTTCCTACGAGCAGTACTTC. Translation: CSAADGQFSYEQYF.

The chain uses TRBV23-1 and TRBJ2-5; D is uncertain. TRBV23-1 has ORF status, its function being uncertain. CDR3 length: 11 residues. The V and J ends lost 9 bases and 2 bases respectively, with 7 bases between them. The CDR3 DNA reads TGCGCCAGTCACGGGCAAGAGACCCAGTACTTC. Translation: CASHGQETQYF.

As to this clonotype: The junction departs from germline at one end; a sequencing error may be responsible. CDR3 loop: CNARAGSLLSNQPQHF. For the CDR3, the DNA is TGCAATGCTAGAGCCGGGAGTCTACTAAGCAATCAGCCCCAGCATTTT. The rearrangement joins TRBV20-1 to TRBJ1-5, with D uncertain. CDR1 and CDR2 from the germline V gene are DFQATT and SNEGSKA (reference sequence). This CDR3 comprises 16 residues.

The rearrangement uses TRBV4-2 and TRBJ1-4, with D hard to call. V dropped 0 bases and J dropped 6 bases, with 5 bases sitting between them. The length of the CDR3 is 13 residues. The germline V gene encodes CDR1 LGHNA and CDR2 YNFKEQ. This CDR3 reads CASSQEGDEKLFF. The CDR3 DNA is TGTGCCAGCAGCCAAGAAGGTGATGAAAAACTGTTTTTT.